This record covers a single T cell receptor beta chain. In the authors' methods: Estimation of nucleated cell counts relied on the amplification of reference gene primers. Assay: immunoSEQ multiplex PCR; the TCRdb copy retains only in-frame clones and omits some. V, J and clone size are those of that table, while D and trimming were read from the DNA. The sample shows 250,000 to 350,000 clones, around nine tenths of them seen only once. This record belongs to a study of blood T cell repertoires in COVID-19. Across the study: From T cells, B-cell-depleted T cells, or PBMCs came the material, which was cDNA or gDNA.

The CDR3 covers 15 residues. The germline V gene encodes CDR1 SGHTA and CDR2 FQGTGA. J lost 5 bases, V lost 6 bases, and 10 bases had no gene match. Participants were aged roughly 18 to 90 years, lived in about two dozen US areas, and enrolled virtually. The source is a man aged 55 to 70 who had recovered from COVID-19. The rearrangement links TRBV7-3 to TRBJ2-1, with 7 positions matching TRBD2. Sequenced: PBMCs or T cells enriched from blood (not recorded which). CDR3 DNA sequence: TGTGCCAGCAGTACCGGGCTAGCGGAGAACAATGAGCAGTTCTTC. It codes for CASSTGLAENNEQFF.